A single sample gave rise to the 19 T cell receptor beta chains below, sequenced in a study of cytomegalovirus exposure and HLA in healthy donors. In the PCR, 60 Vbeta and 13 Jbeta primers were used. Profiled with immunoSEQ multiplex PCR; TCRdb holds only in-frame clones, not every one. Altogether fewer than 250,000 clones are present, almost 80% being singletons, with the ten largest covering 1.6%. Sequenced material: PBMCs. The receptor set was obtained from a woman aged 18-30 years in good health and CMV-seronegative.

This chain uses TRBV28 with TRBJ2-7, with unresolved D. Trimming stripped 3 bases from V and 5 bases from J, with 8 bases between. Per germline, CDR1 MDHEN and CDR2 SYDVKM. This CDR3 comprises 12 residues. This chain's CDR3 is CASSFLGHEQYF. The CDR3 region has the DNA TGTGCCAGCAGTTTCCTGGGCCACGAGCAGTACTTC.

The V gene is TRBV9, the J gene TRBJ1-4; 11 bases align to TRBD1. V lost 3 bases and J lost 7; bases outside the gene matches: 5. Per the germline V gene, CDR1 is SGDLS and CDR2 is YYNGEE. This CDR3 spans 15 amino acids. The CDR3 region is CASSAGQGDVEKLFF. The CDR3 DNA reads as TGTGCCAGCAGCGCGGGACAGGGGGACGTTGAAAAACTGTTTTTT. The whole variable domain, remainder taken from reference TRBV9 and TRBJ1-4, is DSGVTQTPKHLITATGQRVTLRCSPRSGDLSVYWYQQSLDQGLQFLIQYYNGEERAKGNILERFSAQQFPDLHSELNLSSLELGDSALYFCASSAGQGDVEKLFFGSGTQLSVL.

J is TRBJ2-1 and V is TRBV9; D perhaps matches TRBD2 (5 bases). The ends were cut back, 6 bases at V and 7 bases at J, with 14 bases in the middle. This CDR3 has 13 amino acids. From germline, CDR1 is SGDLS and CDR2 YYNGEE. The CDR3 sequence: CASTSFRENEQFF. The CDR3 DNA is TGTGCCAGCACCTCTTTCCGGGAAAATGAGCAGTTCTTC. The complete variable domain, with remaining parts taken from reference TRBV9 and TRBJ2-1, reads DSGVTQTPKHLITATGQRVTLRCSPRSGDLSVYWYQQSLDQGLQFLIQYYNGEERAKGNILERFSAQQFPDLHSELNLSSLELGDSALYFCASTSFRENEQFFGPGTRLTVL.

The chain recombines TRBV4-1 with TRBJ1-1, with a possible D match to TRBD1 (5 bases). The CDR3 covers 14 residues. Trimming took off 1 base at V and 0 bases at J, with 6 bases between the two ends. The germline gives CDR1 MGHRA, CDR2 YSYEKL. The CDR3 coding sequence is TGCGCCAGCAGCCAAGGGACATTGAACACTGAAGCTTTCTTT. Encoded protein: CASSQGTLNTEAFF.

The chain links TRBV5-5 to TRBJ1-5; tentatively, D is TRBD1 (5 bases). Trimming left V 7 bases short and J 3 bases short, with 17 bases between. The V gene's germline CDR1 is SGHKS and CDR2 YYEKEE (reference sequence). CDR3 length: 15 amino acids. The CDR3 is CASASSGHINQPQHF. The DNA for the CDR3 is TGTGCCAGCGCTTCCTCCGGACACATCAATCAGCCCCAGCATTTT.

The chain employs TRBV19 and TRBJ1-2, with D hard to call. Germline-derived CDR1 and CDR2 are LNHDA and SQIVND (reference sequence). V was shortened by 7 bases and J by 4 bases, with 10 bases between the two germline ends. The CDR3 has 12 amino acids. The DNA of the CDR3 is TGTGCCAGTACGCGGAGGAGCTATGGCTACACCTTC. Translated: CASTRRSYGYTF.

The chain combines TRBV7-6 with TRBJ2-7; TRBD2 might be the D (6 bases). V shed 5 bases and J shed 3 bases, with 14 bases lying between them. The V gene's germline CDR1 is SGHVS and CDR2 FNYEAQ. The CDR3 covers 14 residues. This CDR3 reads CASSQGRESYEQYF. In DNA, the CDR3 is TGTGCCAGCAGCCAGGGACGGGAGAGCTACGAGCAGTACTTC.

This clone was detected only once. The chain links TRBV19 to TRBJ2-1; 7 nucleotides line up with TRBD2. This CDR3 region has 14 residues. Germline loops: CDR1 LNHDA, CDR2 SQIVND (reference sequence). The ends lost 4 bases at V and 9 bases at J; junction bases unmatched: 9. The CDR3 coding sequence is TGTGCCAGTAGTACCGTGGCGGGAGTTAGTGAGCAGTTCTTC. It encodes CASSTVAGVSEQFF.

The chain links TRBV7-8 to TRBJ1-1; 8 bases map to TRBD1. The germline gives CDR1 SGHVS, CDR2 FQNEAQ. This CDR3 is 16 amino acids long. The V and J ends lost 5 bases and 1 base, in that order; junction bases with no gene match: 9. CDR3 amino acids: CASSGYRGTGNTEAFF. The CDR3 DNA reads as TGTGCCAGCAGCGGATACAGGGGGACTGGGAACACTGAAGCTTTCTTT.

The gene calls are TRBV11-2 and TRBJ2-3; tentative D call: TRBD2 (5 bases). The germline V gene encodes CDR1 SGHAT and CDR2 FQNNGV. The V and J ends lost 4 bases and 9 bases respectively, with 8 bases between them. The CDR3 runs 11 residues. The CDR3 here is CASSSGGTQYF. The CDR3 region has the DNA TGTGCCAGCAGCTCCGGCGGGACGCAGTATTTT.

This clone was detected only a few times. The gene calls are TRBV2 and TRBJ2-2; maybe TRBD1 (5 bases). V was shortened by 7 bases and J by 5 bases, with 14 bases between the two germline ends. From germline, CDR1 is SNHLY and CDR2 FYNNEI. This CDR3 contains 14 residues. The CDR3 loop is CASISIRGTGELFF. The CDR3 region has the DNA TGTGCCAGCATTTCGATAAGGGGAACCGGGGAGCTGTTTTTT.

Written as DNA, the CDR3 is TGTGCCAGCAGCTTAGCCGGACAGATCAATAGCAATCAGCCCCAGCATTTT. Translated: CASSLAGQINSNQPQHF. J is TRBJ1-5 and V is TRBV7-8; TRBD1 might be the D (6 bases). V was clipped by 0 bases and J by 0 bases, with 12 bases between them. This CDR3 spans 17 amino acids. The germline CDR1 and CDR2 sequences are SGHVS and FQNEAQ. The full variable domain, rest sourced from reference TRBV7-8 and TRBJ1-5, is GAGVSQSPRYKVAKRGQDVALRCDPISGHVSLFWYQQALGQGPEFLTYFQNEAQLDKSGLPSDRFFAERPEGSVSTLKIQRTQQEDSAVYLCASSLAGQINSNQPQHFGDGTRLSIL.

This clone has just a few counts. V usage is TRBV5-1 and J usage is TRBJ1-6; 9 bases match TRBD1. The ends lost 4 bases at V and 7 bases at J; junction bases unmatched: 6. This CDR3 contains 15 residues. The germline V gene encodes CDR1 SGHRS and CDR2 YFSETQ. The CDR3 is CASSLGQGQNSPLHF. The DNA of the CDR3 is TGCGCCAGCAGCCTGGGACAGGGCCAAAATTCACCCCTCCACTTT.

About this clone itself: Other DNA sequences in the same sample also yield this CDR3. This sequence joins TRBV30 and TRBJ1-5; 9 bases match TRBD1. The junction had 1 base not matched to a gene; V was cut back by 0 bases and J by 4 bases. The CDR3 runs 14 residues. The germline V gene has CDR1 GTSNPN and CDR2 SVGIG (reference sequence). The CDR3 coding sequence is TGTGCCTGGAGTGTCGGGACAGGGAATCAGCCCCAGCATTTT. The encoded protein is CAWSVGTGNQPQHF.

As to this clone: Other DNA sequences within the sample encode an identical CDR3. The chain couples TRBV5-1 to TRBJ1-2; maybe TRBD1 (5 bases). This CDR3 has 12 residues. Germline V lookup: CDR1 SGHRS, CDR2 YFSETQ. Trimming stripped 0 bases from V and 6 bases from J, with 6 bases between. The CDR3: CASSLGGDGYTF. CDR3 nucleotide sequence: TGCGCCAGCAGCTTGGGGGGGGATGGCTACACCTTC. Looking up the rest from reference TRBV5-1 and TRBJ1-2 gives the full variable domain: KAGVTQTPRYLIKTRGQQVTLSCSPISGHRSVSWYQQTPGQGLQFLFEYFSETQRNKGNFPGRFSGRQFSNSRSEMNVSTLELGDSALYLCASSLGGDGYTFGSGTRLTVV.

The rearrangement joins TRBV28 to TRBJ1-2; no definite D call. With 1 base removed from V and 7 bases from J, the gap between germline ends came to 4 bases. The CDR3 is 11 amino acids. Germline V gene sequence: CDR1 MDHEN, CDR2 SYDVKM. This CDR3 is CASSLFSGYTF. CDR3 in DNA: TGTGCCAGCAGTTTATTTAGTGGCTACACCTTC.

V and J are TRBV5-1 and TRBJ2-3, with a tentative D call TRBD2 (6 bases). V was clipped by 4 bases and J by 2 bases, with 14 bases between them. Germline CDR1 reads SGHRS; CDR2 reads YFSETQ. The CDR3 length is 15 residues. This CDR3 reads CASSPWGGATDTQYF. DNA of the CDR3: TGCGCCAGCAGCCCCTGGGGCGGGGCCACAGATACGCAGTATTTT.

The genes are TRBV10-3 and TRBJ2-5, with D uncertain. The tail of the sequence fits TRBJ2-7 better, so the J call may be wrong. Germline V lookup: CDR1 ENHRY, CDR2 SYGVKD. The CDR3 runs to 12 residues. The chain's CDR3 is CATGDLAYEQYF. CDR3 in DNA: TGTGCCACCGGAGACCTTGCCTACGAGCAGTACTTC.

V is TRBV6-5 and J is TRBJ1-6; perhaps TRBD1 as D (6 bases). Germline-derived CDR1 and CDR2 are MNHEY and SVGAGI. The CDR3 totals 15 residues. Deletions cut 7 bases from V and 9 bases from J, with 19 bases between. The DNA of the CDR3 is TGTGCCAGCACCCCGGGGGGGGCGAGTCCTTCACCCCTCCACTTT. Protein: CASTPGGASPSPLHF.